A single sample is the source of the 25 T cell receptor beta chains below, sequenced in a study of T cells in narcolepsy. TCRdb keeps only in-frame clones here, not all; method: immunoSEQ multiplex PCR. The sample gives tens of thousands of clones, over 80% of which show up once; approximately 0.91% is in the top ten. Sequencing was performed on CD45RA- memory CD4+ T cells from PBMCs. All receptors derive from a human donor with narcolepsy.

The chain uses TRBV4-3 and TRBJ2-3; D is undetermined. Per the germline V gene, CDR1 is LGHNA and CDR2 is YSLEER. V was shortened by 1 base and J by 2 bases, with 10 bases between the two germline ends. CDR3 size: 15 residues. The CDR3, as DNA: TGCGCCAGCAGCCAAGGGGTGGGGTTCACAGATACGCAGTATTTT. Protein: CASSQGVGFTDTQYF.

This chain links TRBV6-5 with TRBJ2-5; D is unresolved. Matching the DNA end better, TRBJ2-7 makes the J call doubtful. The CDR3 totals 12 residues. Germline values: CDR1 MNHEY, CDR2 SVGAGI. CDR3 nucleotide sequence: TGTGCCAGCAAAACTGGCCAGTACGAGCAGTACTTC. Its translation is CASKTGQYEQYF.

The J gene is TRBJ1-5, the V gene TRBV2, with 8 positions matching TRBD1. This CDR3 is built from 14 residues. In germline, CDR1 is SNHLY, CDR2 FYNNEI. The V and J ends lost 4 bases and 3 bases, in that order; junction bases with no gene match: 2. CDR3: CASSAGGVNQPQHF. DNA of the CDR3: TGTGCCAGCAGTGCAGGGGGCGTCAATCAGCCCCAGCATTTT.

The V and J genes are TRBV6-5 and TRBJ2-5; 7 bases agree with TRBD2. The J segment lost 3 bases and the V segment lost 6 bases, leaving 7 bases of the junction unmatched. Per germline, CDR1 MNHEY and CDR2 SVGAGI. The CDR3 is 14 residues long. The CDR3 DNA is TGTGCCAGCAGGGAGACCGGGACTAAAGAGACCCAGTACTTC. Translation: CASRETGTKETQYF.

This clone was recorded once. The rearrangement joins TRBV6-4 to TRBJ1-1, with a tentative D call TRBD1 (5 bases). Trimming took off 8 bases at V and 2 bases at J, with 15 bases between the two ends. The CDR3 is 14 residues long. Germline loops: CDR1 MRHNA, CDR2 SNTAGT. CDR3 DNA sequence: TGTGCCAGCCGCCCAAAGCAGGGAAACACTGAAGCTTTCTTT. The encoded protein is CASRPKQGNTEAFF.

This chain links TRBV7-2 with TRBJ2-5; 11 bases line up with TRBD1. The J call may be in error: the DNA end matches TRBJ2-7 better. The CDR3 covers 15 residues. Per the germline V gene, CDR1 is SGHTA and CDR2 is FQGNSA. Written as DNA, the CDR3 is TGTGCCAGCAGCGCCAGGACAGGGGGCCCCTACGAGCAGTACTTC. Encoded protein: CASSARTGGPYEQYF.

The chain recombines TRBV7-2 with TRBJ2-3; 9 positions match TRBD2. V lost 2 bases to trimming and J lost 5 bases; unmatched junction nucleotides: 8. Germline V CDR1 and CDR2: SGHTA, FQGNSA. The CDR3 extends over 16 amino acids. CDR3 DNA: TGTGCCAGCAGCTTAATGGGCGGGGGGGTCGGAGATACGCAGTATTTT. Its protein is CASSLMGGGVGDTQYF.

J is TRBJ2-5 and V is TRBV9, with TRBD1 identical over 10 bases. Germline assignment: CDR1 SGDLS and CDR2 YYNGEE. This CDR3 contains 15 residues. The trim removed 2 bases at V and 5 bases at J, leaving 6 bases unmatched. For the CDR3, the DNA is TGTGCCAGCAGCGTGGGGACAGGGGAACTGGAGACCCAGTACTTC. Encoded protein: CASSVGTGELETQYF. Based on the CDR3 plus reference TRBV9 and TRBJ2-5, the full variable domain is DSGVTQTPKHLITATGQRVTLRCSPRSGDLSVYWYQQSLDQGLQFLIQYYNGEERAKGNILERFSAQQFPDLHSELNLSSLELGDSALYFCASSVGTGELETQYFGPGTRLLVL.

V is TRBV2 and J is TRBJ1-1; the D is unclear. CDR3 length equals 12 residues. Germline values: CDR1 SNHLY, CDR2 FYNNEI. Deletions cut 7 bases from V and 8 bases from J, with 14 bases between. This CDR3 is CASKGFSSEAFF. The CDR3 DNA is TGTGCCAGCAAAGGGTTTAGCTCCGAAGCTTTCTTT.

The chain couples TRBV4-1 to TRBJ1-5; D might be TRBD1 (6 bases). Trimming cost V 0 bases and J 5 bases, with 11 bases left between them. Germline assignment: CDR1 MGHRA and CDR2 YSYEKL. The CDR3 has 15 residues. CDR3 sequence (DNA): TGCGCCAGCAGCCAAGACCGACAGGCTTATCAGCCCCAGCATTTT. Amino acids: CASSQDRQAYQPQHF.

In its sample, this clone was seen a few times. The rearrangement uses TRBV27 and TRBJ1-6, with unresolved D. V lost 7 bases to trimming and J lost 10 bases, with 14 bases between them. This CDR3 region has 13 residues. The germline gives CDR1 MNHEY, CDR2 SMNVEV (reference sequence). The CDR3 spells CASMAPLLSPLHF. The CDR3 nucleotides read TGTGCCAGCATGGCGCCGCTTCTCTCACCCCTCCACTTT.

The chain has TRBV19 and TRBJ1-4; D perhaps matches TRBD1 (5 bases). CDR1 is LNHDA, CDR2 SQIVND, per germline (reference sequence). Trimming removed 4 bases at V and 8 bases at J, with 11 bases between. This CDR3 contains 13 residues. CDR3 in amino acids: CASSKDMPEKLFF. The CDR3 region has the DNA TGTGCCAGTAGTAAGGACATGCCGGAAAAACTGTTTTTT.

As concerns this clone: The same CDR3 is also encoded by other DNA sequences in this sample. The chain is built from TRBV11-3 and TRBJ2-2, with 8 bases aligning to TRBD1. Germline CDR1 and CDR2: SGHNT and YENEEA. V lost 3 bases to trimming and J lost 1 base; unmatched junction nucleotides: 1. The CDR3 extends over 15 amino acids. The DNA of the CDR3 is TGTGCCAGCAGCTTCGGGACAGGGAACACCGGGGAGCTGTTTTTT. This sequence encodes CASSFGTGNTGELFF.

The V call is TRBV13, the J call TRBJ1-2; 9 positions agree with TRBD1. The CDR3 spans 13 residues. The germline CDR1 and CDR2 sequences are PRHDT and FYEKMQ (reference sequence). The V and J ends lost 6 bases and 7 bases, in that order; junction bases with no gene match: 6. CDR3 residues: CASRLTGGGGYTF. The CDR3 nucleotides read TGTGCCAGCAGACTTACAGGGGGCGGTGGCTACACCTTC.

This chain connects TRBV19 to TRBJ1-1; 8 nucleotides agree with TRBD1. The V and J ends lost 4 bases and 8 bases, in that order; junction bases with no gene match: 12. The CDR3 consists of 15 residues. Germline V CDR1 and CDR2: LNHDA, SQIVND (reference sequence). CDR3 region: CASSRTGTQQGEAFF. In nucleotides, the CDR3 is TGTGCCAGTAGTAGGACAGGGACTCAACAAGGGGAAGCTTTCTTT.

This clone was recorded only once. The genes are TRBV18 and TRBJ2-1, with D possibly being TRBD2 (5 bases). The V gene lost 4 bases and the J gene lost 10 bases, with 11 bases spanning the gap. The germline V gene has CDR1 KGHSH and CDR2 LQKENI. The CDR3 consists of 12 residues. In DNA, the CDR3 is TGTGCCAGCTCACTTGGGGAGCGGGAGCAGTTCTTC. Translated: CASSLGEREQFF.

This sequence joins TRBV4-2 and TRBJ1-4; D is unresolved. The germline V and J ends were trimmed by 0 bases and 8 bases, with 7 bases remaining between them. Germline assignment: CDR1 LGHNA and CDR2 YNFKEQ. The CDR3 is 13 amino acids. The CDR3: CASSQDPGEKLFF. CDR3 nucleotides: TGTGCCAGCAGCCAAGATCCGGGAGAAAAACTGTTTTTT.

The rearrangement joins TRBV7-6 to TRBJ2-7; the D call may be TRBD1 or TRBD2 (5 bases each). In germline, CDR1 is SGHVS, CDR2 FNYEAQ. The V end was cut by 6 bases, the J end by 7 bases, with 19 bases between. This CDR3 region has 14 residues. The CDR3 loop reads CASSRQQRAEEQYF. The CDR3 DNA reads TGTGCCAGCAGTCGACAGCAGAGAGCGGAAGAGCAGTACTTC.

The gene calls are TRBV7-2 and TRBJ2-2; the match to TRBD1 covers 7 bases. The CDR3 has 18 amino acids. J gave up 4 bases and V 1 base, and 12 bases lay outside the gene matches. Germline V gene data show CDR1 as SGHTA and CDR2 as FQGNSA. In nucleotides, the CDR3 is TGTGCCAGCAGCTTAGTTGCCTCGGGGACAGCAGCCACCGGGGAGCTGTTTTTT. Its translation is CASSLVASGTAATGELFF.

V usage is TRBV28 and J usage is TRBJ2-1, with 9 bases that match TRBD1. This CDR3 has 16 amino acids. Germline V gene sequence: CDR1 MDHEN, CDR2 SYDVKM. V dropped 6 bases and J dropped 3; count of bases not matched to a gene: 9. The CDR3 nucleotides are TGTGCCAGCAGGTCCGCCGGGACAGGGTTCTACAATGAGCAGTTCTTC. This translates into CASRSAGTGFYNEQFF.

The rearrangement joins TRBV5-1 to TRBJ2-3, with D unresolved. The CDR3 is 12 amino acids. Germline-derived CDR1 and CDR2 are SGHRS and YFSETQ. V was clipped by 3 bases and J by 0 bases, with 2 bases between them. CDR3 in amino acids: CASSYSTDTQYF. CDR3 nucleotide sequence: TGCGCCAGCAGCTATAGCACAGATACGCAGTATTTT.

J is TRBJ2-3 and V is TRBV6-5, with a tentative D call TRBD2 (7 bases). This CDR3 is built from 14 residues. Germline V gene sequence: CDR1 MNHEY, CDR2 SVGAGI. V was pared by 11 bases and J by 1 base, with 16 bases between. This chain's CDR3 is CAARGATGTDTQYF. DNA of the CDR3: TGTGCCGCCCGGGGGGCTACGGGCACAGATACGCAGTATTTT.

This rearrangement joins TRBV7-9 to TRBJ2-7, with D perhaps being TRBD1 or TRBD2 (6 bases each). Germline-derived CDR1 and CDR2 are SEHNR and FQNEAQ (reference sequence). Between the trimmed V and J ends, which lost 4 bases and 7 bases, there was a span of 20 bases. The CDR3 is 15 residues long. This CDR3 is CASSYNDRPGGEQYF. CDR3 DNA sequence: TGTGCCAGCAGCTATAACGACAGGCCCGGGGGTGAGCAGTACTTC.

The CDR3 coding sequence is TGTGCCAGCAGGTTTAGGGGGGCTGCTGAAGCTTTCTTT. Its protein is CASRFRGAAEAFF. The V gene is TRBV5-6, the J gene TRBJ1-1, with D maybe TRBD1 (6 bases). The V gene's germline CDR1 is SGHDT and CDR2 YYEEEE. The CDR3 is 13 amino acids. The V end was cut by 5 bases, the J end by 6 bases, with 14 bases between.

CDR3 coding DNA: TGTGCCAGCAGCGCGGGACGGGGGGCGCGGCATGGCTACACCTTC. It translates to CASSAGRGARHGYTF. The rearrangement links TRBV6-5 to TRBJ1-2, with D maybe TRBD1 (6 bases). Germline-derived CDR1 and CDR2 are MNHEY and SVGAGI. V was pared by 6 bases and J by 6 bases, with 20 bases between. The CDR3 spans 15 residues.